The sequence of this TCR beta chain was determined in a study of cytomegalovirus exposure and HLA in healthy donors. Study-wide findings and caveats: A subsequent analysis found that TCR clusters from the first cohort also tended to co-occur in the approximately 130 validation repertoires, with roughly 95% of cluster scores above 0. Altogether, some 170 TCR beta chains were recorded as cytomegalovirus-associated.

Concerning this clone itself: Its antigen is undetermined.

The CDR3 runs to 14 residues. Between the trimmed V and J ends, which lost 4 bases and 10 bases, there was a span of 19 bases. The germline V gene has CDR1 SGHDT and CDR2 YYEEEE. The donors were in the roughly 120-subject validation cohort, distinct from the 666-subject first cohort. Produced via immunoSEQ multiplex PCR; TCRdb's table is partial and in-frame only. The sample carries roughly 150,000 clones, about 95% recorded once. V is TRBV5-6 and J is TRBJ2-3, with D perhaps TRBD2 (5 bases). Material for sequencing was PBMCs. This clonotype originated in a man between 18 and 29 years old in good health and CMV-seropositive. The CDR3 DNA is TGTGCCAGCAGCCCCGGGGTCTCAACGAGGGCGCAGTATTTT. Protein product: CASSPGVSTRAQYF.